This T cell receptor beta chain was captured in a study of spatial heterogeneity in lung cancer (dated by TCRdb to about 2019). Concerning the study at large: Donors were around 71 patients with early-stage, untreated non-small cell lung cancer from the lung TRACERx cohort. More beta-chain than alpha-chain transcripts were consistently detected, likely reflecting higher beta-chain transcript abundance. Follow-up PBMC samples were sequenced whenever available, and the median time to follow-up was 2 to 3 years after resection. Nonsynonymous mutation counts, determined by whole-exome sequencing of tumor tissue, were related to TCR repertoire features. In non-small cell lung cancer, the study made a quantitative comparison of TCR alpha and beta repertoires among multiple tumor regions, matched nontumor lung and blood. In the raw uncorrected reads, each unique combination of TCR and UMI appeared on average more than ten times. At surgery, both alpha and beta chains were TCR-sequenced in about 200 tumor regions, fewer than 80 matched nontumor lung samples and a few dozen PBMC samples.

In the paper's terms, the time point label means: blood at routine non-recurrence follow-up after resection. For TCR sequencing, whole RNA was extracted from tumor and nontumor lung tissue, or from cryopreserved PBMC samples, and no cell sorting was done. Only patients with enough RNA available from two or more tumor regions were chosen for TCR sequencing. The library relied on 5' RACE. Sequenced on a NextSeq 500. To allow correction of PCR and sequencing errors, the TCR library protocol tagged every TCR cDNA molecule with a unique molecular identifier. From the authors' description of their analysis: TCR identification, UMI-based error correction and CDR3 extraction were performed with Decombinator tools. Expanded TCRs were defined as those above a frequency of 2 per 1,000, corresponding to the top 1% of the tumor frequency distribution. Rényi diversity was computed with the R vegan package after subsampling each repertoire 100 times to 5,000 TCRs. CDR3 similarity networks were constructed using string-kernel similarity of amino acid triplets, with links drawn between CDR3s whose pairwise similarity was above 0.82. TCRdb trimmed the raw reads at Q25, called clones with MiXCR and kept productive beta chains. Rows matching on CDR3 protein sequence are summarized as one entry with the most common DNA and genes. These V and J calls are TCRdb output, not the study's own analysis. The sample table lists tens of thousands of distinct CDR3 sequences, roughly 10% of them with a count of one. The biggest ten clones account for roughly 32% of the sample.

This clonotype appeared many times. The antigen it binds to is not known. The record has no base qualities; no much larger clone is one base away. Beyond this particular receptor, the publication reports: Ubiquitous expanded tumor TCRs were found in blood more often at tumor resection than at routine follow-up. Comparisons of baseline and follow-up blood repertoires included only approximately 13 patients. Confirming at a functional level the hypothesis that regional TCRs recognize regional mutations was considered to require additional single-cell paired TCR alpha and beta sequencing.

From cysteine to phenylalanine, the CDR3 is 13 amino acids long. The CDR3 DNA has 39 bases and is translated from base 1. V is shortened by 2 bases, J by 2 bases, and the region joining them spans 9 bases. According to the germline V gene (reference sequence), CDR1 reads DFQATT and CDR2 reads SNEGSKA. This sequence originates from a male donor with early-stage non-small cell lung cancer. The sequences come from PBMCs, collected at follow-up. The chain is encoded by TRBV20-1 joined to TRBJ2-5, with an unclear D gene assignment. The CDR3 reads CSARRYIQETQYF. The DNA sequence follows: TGCAGTGCTAGACGGTACATACAAGAGACCCAGTACTTC.